These 15 T cell receptor beta chains were all obtained from the same sample, sequenced in a study of cytomegalovirus exposure and HLA in healthy donors. Assay: immunoSEQ multiplex PCR; the TCRdb copy retains only in-frame clones and omits some. The sample has 120,000 or so clones; approximately 89% are singletons. What was sequenced was PBMCs. These receptor sequences come from a woman between 18 and 30 years old in good health and CMV-seronegative.

This chain uses TRBV4-3 with TRBJ2-7, with a weak D call TRBD2 (5 bases). The V gene's germline CDR1 is LGHNA and CDR2 YSLEER. V dropped 0 bases and J dropped 1 base, with 10 bases sitting between them. CDR3 size: 15 residues. DNA for the CDR3: TGCGCCAGCAGCCAAGAATCGAGGGCATCCTACGAGCAGTACTTC. This codes for CASSQESRASYEQYF.

This clone was recorded only once. The chain carries TRBV7-2 and TRBJ2-7; D is possibly TRBD1 (6 bases). The CDR3 is 15 amino acids. Germline CDR1 reads SGHTA; CDR2 reads FQGNSA. V gave up 5 bases and J gave up 1 base, with 15 bases separating them. DNA for the CDR3: TGTGCCAGCAGCCTCACAGGGATGTTATCCTACGAGCAGTACTTC. Its translation is CASSLTGMLSYEQYF.

This chain uses TRBV28 with TRBJ2-7; 7 bases agree with TRBD1. CDR1 and CDR2 from the germline V gene are MDHEN and SYDVKM. This CDR3 has 14 amino acids. Trimming took 4 bases from V and 2 from J; bases not matched to a gene: 5. In nucleotides, the CDR3 is TGTGCCAGCAGTTATCCAACAGGGGCCTACGAGCAGTACTTC. This codes for CASSYPTGAYEQYF.

The CDR3 DNA is TGTGCCAGCAGGGAGCCGGGACAGGGTAATGAAGCTTTCTTT. This gives the protein CASREPGQGNEAFF. The chain recombines TRBV2 with TRBJ1-1; 9 bases line up with TRBD1. J was trimmed by 7 bases and V by 6 bases; bases with no gene match: 9. In germline, CDR1 is SNHLY, CDR2 FYNNEI. This CDR3 is built from 14 residues.

On this clone itself: One end of the junction varies from germline; a read error may be responsible. The chain uses TRBV7-7 and TRBJ1-1; D unresolved. The CDR3 is 13 amino acids. Germline V gene data show CDR1 as SSHAT and CDR2 as FNYEAQ (reference sequence). The DNA of the CDR3 is TGTGCTAGCAGCTTAGCGAGGCCCTCCACAGCTTTCTTT. This translates into CASSLARPSTAFF. Drawing the rest from reference TRBV7-7 and TRBJ1-1, the complete variable domain is GAGVSQSPRYKVTKRGQDVTLRCDPISSHATLYWYQQALGQGPEFLTYFNYEAQPDKSGLPSDRFSAERPEGSISTLTIQRTEQRDSAMYRCASSLARPSTAFFGQGTRLTVV.

A single count supports this clone. The chain carries TRBV29-1 and TRBJ2-5, with unresolved D. Germline V lookup: CDR1 SQVTM, CDR2 ANQGSEA. The length of the CDR3 is 14 residues. V was shortened by 2 bases and J by 2 bases, with 12 bases between the two germline ends. CDR3 sequence reads: CSVETAQLQETQYF. The CDR3 DNA reads TGCAGCGTTGAAACAGCACAGTTGCAAGAGACCCAGTACTTC. The variable domain in full, completed from reference TRBV29-1 and TRBJ2-5, reads SAVISQKPSRDICQRGTSLTIQCQVDSQVTMMFWYRQQPGQSLTLIATANQGSEATYESGFVIDKFPISRPNLTFSTLTVSNMSPEDSSIYLCSVETAQLQETQYFGPGTRLLVL.

The chain carries TRBV11-3 and TRBJ1-1, with a weak D call TRBD1 (5 bases). V shed 5 bases and J shed 0 bases, with 10 bases lying between them. CDR1 SGHNT and CDR2 YENEEA come from the germline V gene. The CDR3 is 14 amino acids. Here the CDR3 DNA reads TGTGCCAGCAGCCGTGACAGCATGAACACTGAAGCTTTCTTT. Protein product: CASSRDSMNTEAFF.

The V call is TRBV29-1, the J call TRBJ1-5; D uncertain. The CDR3 sequence is 14 residues long. Germline V gene data show CDR1 as SQVTM and CDR2 as ANQGSEA. The ends were cut back, 3 bases at V and 0 bases at J, with 9 bases in the middle. The CDR3 sequence: CSVEAGLSNQPQHF. Here the CDR3 DNA reads TGCAGCGTTGAGGCGGGCCTTAGCAATCAGCCCCAGCATTTT.

The J gene is TRBJ2-2, the V gene TRBV7-3; 15 bases align to TRBD2. V dropped 5 bases and J dropped 0; count of bases not matched to a gene: 4. The CDR3 covers 18 residues. Germline CDR1 and CDR2: SGHTA and FQGTGA. The DNA of the CDR3 is TGTGCCAGCAGCGCGGGACTAGCGGGGGGAGCGAACACCGGGGAGCTGTTTTTT. Its protein is CASSAGLAGGANTGELFF.

The V gene is TRBV6-6, the J gene TRBJ1-5; the D is unclear. Germline V gives CDR1 MNHNY, CDR2 SVGAGI (reference sequence). V lost 5 bases and J lost 5, with 16 bases in between. This CDR3 region has 15 residues. The CDR3 DNA reads as TGTGCCAGCAGTCCCAGCAGCGGACGATATCAGCCCCAGCATTTT. Encoded protein: CASSPSSGRYQPQHF.

This rearrangement joins TRBV28 to TRBJ2-7; D perhaps matches TRBD2 (6 bases). The germline gives CDR1 MDHEN, CDR2 SYDVKM. CDR3 length equals 15 residues. V shed 2 bases and J shed 4 bases, with 15 bases lying between them. The CDR3 bases are TGTGCCAGCAGTTTAGGGTTCGGGGGACCTTACGAGCAGTACTTC. It is translated as CASSLGFGGPYEQYF.

The CDR3 reads CASSQDGLDYNEQFF. CDR3 nucleotides: TGCGCCAGCAGCCAAGATGGACTCGACTACAATGAGCAGTTCTTC. This chain joins TRBV4-3 and TRBJ2-1; the D gene is possibly TRBD2 (5 bases). V was shortened by 0 bases and J by 3 bases, with 9 bases between the two germline ends. CDR1 is LGHNA, CDR2 YSLEER, per germline. This CDR3 comprises 15 residues.

The chain combines TRBV30 with TRBJ1-5; unclear D gene. CDR1 and CDR2 (germline): GTSNPN, SVGIG (reference sequence). The CDR3 totals 14 residues. The V gene lost 0 bases and the J gene lost 7 bases, with 13 bases spanning the gap. The CDR3 DNA reads TGTGCCTGGAGTGTAATCGGGTCAAGCCAGCCCCAGCATTTT. Translated: CAWSVIGSSQPQHF.

The CDR3 DNA sequence: TGCGCCAGCAGCCTGGGACGGACGCCCAGGGGAGATACGCAGTATTTT. Its protein product is CASSLGRTPRGDTQYF. V gene TRBV5-1 combines with J gene TRBJ2-3, with a weak D call TRBD1 (6 bases). Germline CDR1 reads SGHRS; CDR2 reads YFSETQ. The CDR3 length is 16 residues. V shed 4 bases and J shed 5 bases, with 20 bases lying between them.

This chain uses TRBV6-4 with TRBJ2-2; 14 positions agree with TRBD2. Germline V CDR1 and CDR2: MRHNA, SNTAGT. Unmatched junction bases numbered 3, after V lost 3 bases and J lost 3 bases. The CDR3 length is 17 residues. CDR3 coding DNA: TGTGCCAGCAGTGAGACTAGCGGGAGGGGCGACACCGGGGAGCTGTTTTTT. Translation: CASSETSGRGDTGELFF.